The present TCR beta chain was sequenced within a study of cytomegalovirus exposure and HLA in healthy donors. Primers included in the PCR were 60 Vbeta and 13 Jbeta primers. Sequencing was performed with immunoSEQ multiplex PCR; in TCRdb, only in-frame clones are kept and a portion is missing. The data hold some 200,000 clones, with about three quarters observed a single time. V lost 5 bases and J lost 3, with 7 bases in between. The V gene's germline CDR1 is MDHEN and CDR2 SYDVKM. The CDR3 covers 12 residues. The sequenced material came from PBMCs. This rearrangement joins TRBV28 to TRBJ2-5; unclear D gene. The receptor was isolated from a man between 18 and 29 years old in good health and CMV-seronegative. The CDR3 nucleotides read TGTGCCAGCAGTCTCCTCGAAGAGACCCAGTACTTC. This codes for CASSLLEETQYF. Combining the CDR3 with reference TRBV28 and TRBJ2-5 gives the whole variable domain DVKVTQSSRYLVKRTGEKVFLECVQDMDHENMFWYRQDPGLGLRLIYFSYDVKMKEKGDIPEGYSVSREKKERFSLILESASTNQTSMYLCASSLLEETQYFGPGTRLLVL.